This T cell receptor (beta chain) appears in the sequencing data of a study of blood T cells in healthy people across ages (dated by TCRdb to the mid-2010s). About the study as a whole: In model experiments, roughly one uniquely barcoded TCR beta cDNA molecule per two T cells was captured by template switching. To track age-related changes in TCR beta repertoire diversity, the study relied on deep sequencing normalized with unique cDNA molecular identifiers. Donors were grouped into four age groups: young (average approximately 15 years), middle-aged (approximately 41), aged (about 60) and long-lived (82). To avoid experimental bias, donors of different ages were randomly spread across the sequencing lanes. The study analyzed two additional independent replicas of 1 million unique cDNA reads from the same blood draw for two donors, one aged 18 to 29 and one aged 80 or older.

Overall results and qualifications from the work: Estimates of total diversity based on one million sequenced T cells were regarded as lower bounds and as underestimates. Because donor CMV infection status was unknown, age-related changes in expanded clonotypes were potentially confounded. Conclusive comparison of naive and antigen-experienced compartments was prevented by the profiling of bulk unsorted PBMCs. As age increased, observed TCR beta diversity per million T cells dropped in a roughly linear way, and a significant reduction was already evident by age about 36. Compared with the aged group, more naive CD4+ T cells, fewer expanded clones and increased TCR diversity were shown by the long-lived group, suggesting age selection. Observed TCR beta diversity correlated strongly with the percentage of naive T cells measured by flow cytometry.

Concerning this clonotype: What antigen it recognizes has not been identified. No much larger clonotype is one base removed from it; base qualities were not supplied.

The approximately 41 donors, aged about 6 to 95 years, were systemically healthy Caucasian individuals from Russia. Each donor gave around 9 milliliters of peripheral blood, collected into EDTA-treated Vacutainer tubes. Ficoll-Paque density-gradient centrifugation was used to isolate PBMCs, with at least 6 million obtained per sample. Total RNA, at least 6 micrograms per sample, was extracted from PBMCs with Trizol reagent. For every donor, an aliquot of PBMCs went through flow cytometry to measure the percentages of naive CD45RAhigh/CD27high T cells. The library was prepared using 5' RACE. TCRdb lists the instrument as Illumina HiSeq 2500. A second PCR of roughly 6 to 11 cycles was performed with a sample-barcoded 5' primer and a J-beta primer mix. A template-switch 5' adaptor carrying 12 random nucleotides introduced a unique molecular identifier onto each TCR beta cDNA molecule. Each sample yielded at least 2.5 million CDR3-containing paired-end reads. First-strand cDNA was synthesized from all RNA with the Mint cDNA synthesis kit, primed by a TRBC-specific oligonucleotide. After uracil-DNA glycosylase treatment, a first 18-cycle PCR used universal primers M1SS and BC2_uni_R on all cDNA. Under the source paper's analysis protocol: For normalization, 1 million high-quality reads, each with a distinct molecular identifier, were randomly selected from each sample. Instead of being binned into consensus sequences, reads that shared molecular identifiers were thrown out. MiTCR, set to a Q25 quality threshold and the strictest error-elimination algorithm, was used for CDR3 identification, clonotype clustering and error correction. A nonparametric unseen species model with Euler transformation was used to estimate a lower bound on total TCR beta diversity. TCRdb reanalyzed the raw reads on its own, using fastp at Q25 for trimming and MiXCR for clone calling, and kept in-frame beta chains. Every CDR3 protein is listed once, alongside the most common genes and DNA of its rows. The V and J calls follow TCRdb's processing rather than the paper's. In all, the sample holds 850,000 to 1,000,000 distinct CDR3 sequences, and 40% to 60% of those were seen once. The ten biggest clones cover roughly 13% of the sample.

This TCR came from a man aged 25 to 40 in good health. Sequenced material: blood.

The DNA sequence is given as TGTGCCAGCAGCACCCAACTAGCGGGGGTTGGCACAGATACGCAGTATTTT. Its amino acids are CASSTQLAGVGTDTQYF. The chain was built from TRBV12-3 or TRBV12-4 and TRBJ2-3; TRBD2 lines up with 11 middle nucleotides. The CDR3 goes from the cysteine to the phenylalanine over 17 residues. Only CDR3 DNA remains: 51 bases, in frame from the first base. Relative to germline, V is missing 6 bases and J is missing 1 base, with 9 bases of the junction outside any gene match.